These 12 T cell receptor beta chains share one sample of origin, sequenced in a study of blood T cell repertoires in COVID-19. Sequenced by immunoSEQ multiplex PCR; TCRdb stores in-frame clones only, minus some. The data contain more than 150,000 clones, 82% of them seen just once; the ten biggest clones take up 12%. The sample was PBMCs or T cells enriched from blood (not recorded which). The receptors stem from a man between 40 and 49 years old who had recovered from COVID-19.

The rearrangement joins TRBV28 to TRBJ1-2, with D maybe TRBD1 (6 bases). Germline loops: CDR1 MDHEN, CDR2 SYDVKM. Trimming left V 4 bases short and J 4 bases short, with 16 bases between. This CDR3 is built from 15 residues. The CDR3 loop is CASSSPSGASYGYTF. Written as DNA, the CDR3 is TGTGCCAGCAGTTCCCCATCAGGGGCCAGCTATGGCTACACCTTC.

The chain joins TRBV7-9 to TRBJ1-1; D might be TRBD1 (5 bases). Germline lookup yields CDR1 SEHNR and CDR2 FQNEAQ (reference sequence). This CDR3 spans 13 amino acids. V was trimmed by 0 bases and J by 8 bases, leaving 10 bases between them. The CDR3, as DNA: TGTGCCAGCAGCTTAGCGCCAGGGCGGGAAGCTTTCTTT. Protein sequence: CASSLAPGREAFF.

The V and J genes are TRBV10-3 and TRBJ2-5; 9 positions match TRBD2. This CDR3 comprises 14 residues. V dropped 10 bases and J dropped 5; count of bases not matched to a gene: 11. CDR1 ENHRY and CDR2 SYGVKD come from the germline V gene. The CDR3 bases are TGTGCCACGGGCTCCGGACTAGCGAGCGAGACCCAGTACTTC. Its protein is CATGSGLASETQYF.

The chain couples TRBV24-1 to TRBJ2-2; maybe TRBD2 (5 bases). Germline V gene sequence: CDR1 KGHDR, CDR2 SFDVKD. The ends were cut back, 3 bases at V and 4 bases at J, with 11 bases in the middle. The length of the CDR3 is 15 residues. CDR3 nucleotide sequence: TGTGCCACCAGTGATAGTTGGGCGGGCACCGGGGAGCTGTTTTTT. Protein sequence: CATSDSWAGTGELFF.

V is TRBV7-6 and J is TRBJ2-5; D possibly corresponds to TRBD1 (6 bases). Trimming stripped 4 bases from V and 3 bases from J, with 18 bases between. Germline values: CDR1 SGHVS, CDR2 FNYEAQ. This CDR3 has 16 amino acids. CDR3: CASSSPYQQGEETQYF. CDR3 bases: TGTGCCAGCAGCTCCCCGTACCAACAGGGAGAAGAGACCCAGTACTTC.

Only one count was recorded for this clone. The rearrangement uses TRBV7-9 and TRBJ2-2; TRBD2 matches at 7 bases. V trimming: 6 bases; J trimming: 6 bases; junction bases outside the gene matches: 4. The germline V gene encodes CDR1 SEHNR and CDR2 FQNEAQ (reference sequence). The CDR3 has 13 residues. The CDR3 here is CASRQSGAGELFF. In DNA, the CDR3 is TGTGCCAGCAGACAAAGCGGGGCCGGGGAGCTGTTTTTT. Full variable domain (rest looked up from reference TRBV7-9 and TRBJ2-2): DTGVSQNPRHKITKRGQNVTFRCDPISEHNRLYWYRQTLGQGPEFLTYFQNEAQLEKSRLLSDRFSAERPKGSFSTLEIQRTEQGDSAMYLCASRQSGAGELFFGEGSRLTVL.

CDR3 protein: CASSWDTSYGYTF. The CDR3 region has the DNA TGTGCCAGCAGTTGGGACACTAGCTATGGCTACACCTTC. The J gene is TRBJ1-2, the V gene TRBV12-3 or TRBV12-4, with a weak D call TRBD1 (6 bases). V lost 4 bases to trimming and J lost 4 bases, with 10 bases between them. The CDR3 runs to 13 residues.

The J gene is TRBJ2-5, the V gene TRBV9; TRBD2 matches at 9 bases. V shed 2 bases, J shed 5 bases, and the junction held 1 base outside the gene matches. The length of the CDR3 is 13 residues. CDR1 SGDLS and CDR2 YYNGEE come from the germline V gene. The CDR3 bases are TGTGCCAGCAGCGTTAGCGGGAGTGAGACCCAGTACTTC. This gives the protein CASSVSGSETQYF.

This chain joins TRBV28 and TRBJ1-2; 12 bases align to TRBD1. The CDR3 consists of 13 residues. Germline V gene data show CDR1 as MDHEN and CDR2 as SYDVKM. V lost 8 bases and J lost 4; bases outside the gene matches: 2. CDR3 coding DNA: TGTGCCAGCGGGACAGGGGGCCCCTATGGCTACACCTTC. Translating it yields CASGTGGPYGYTF.

The J gene is TRBJ1-6, the V gene TRBV28, with 7 nucleotides matching TRBD1. The germline gives CDR1 MDHEN, CDR2 SYDVKM. With V trimmed by 2 bases and J by 14 bases, 9 bases remained unmatched. The CDR3 runs to 14 residues. This chain's CDR3 is CASSLRDSLTSLHF. In DNA, the CDR3 is TGTGCCAGCAGTTTAAGGGACAGCCTAACGTCCCTCCACTTT.

V and J are TRBV24-1 and TRBJ2-1, with D perhaps TRBD1 (6 bases). The V and J ends lost 4 bases and 9 bases respectively, with 12 bases between them. Germline assignment: CDR1 KGHDR and CDR2 SFDVKD. The CDR3 contains 13 residues. The CDR3 reads CATSDPDSGEQFF. The CDR3 region has the DNA TGTGCCACCAGTGACCCGGACAGTGGTGAGCAGTTCTTC.

This clone appeared a single time. The J gene is TRBJ1-3, the V gene TRBV5-1, with D uncertain. The V and J ends lost 2 bases and 8 bases respectively, with 11 bases between them. The CDR3 covers 13 residues. Germline V gives CDR1 SGHRS, CDR2 YFSETQ. This CDR3 reads CASSFSGGDTIYF. CDR3 nucleotides: TGCGCCAGCAGCTTCTCCGGCGGAGACACCATATATTTT.